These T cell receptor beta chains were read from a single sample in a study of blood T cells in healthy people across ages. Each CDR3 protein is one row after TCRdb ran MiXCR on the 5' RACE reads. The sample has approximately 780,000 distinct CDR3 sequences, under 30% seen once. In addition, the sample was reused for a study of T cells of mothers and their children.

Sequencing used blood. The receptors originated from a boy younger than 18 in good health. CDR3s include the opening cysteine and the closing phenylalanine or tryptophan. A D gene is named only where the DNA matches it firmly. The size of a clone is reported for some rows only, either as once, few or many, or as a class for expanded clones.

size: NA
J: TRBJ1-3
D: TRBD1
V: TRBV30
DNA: TGTGCCTGGAGTTGGACAGGGGGAAACACCATATATTTT
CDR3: CAWSWTGGNTIYF

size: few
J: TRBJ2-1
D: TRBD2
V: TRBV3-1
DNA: TGTGCCAGCAGCCGCACTAGCGGGGGGGACTACAATGAGCAGTTCTTC
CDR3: CASSRTSGGDYNEQFF

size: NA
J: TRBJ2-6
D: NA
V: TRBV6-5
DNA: TGTGCCAGCAGTTACTCGGAAGGCTCTGGGGCCAACGTCCTGACTTTC
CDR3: CASSYSEGSGANVLTF

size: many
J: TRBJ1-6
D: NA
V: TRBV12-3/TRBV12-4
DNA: TGTGCCAGCAGTTTACTCGGACCGACCTTCCTACCCCTCCACTTT
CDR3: CASSLLGPTFLPLHF

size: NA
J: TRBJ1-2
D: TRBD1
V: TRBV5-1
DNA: TGCGCCAGCAGCCAAACAGGGGGCACGGTAGAAGGCTACACCTTC
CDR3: CASSQTGGTVEGYTF

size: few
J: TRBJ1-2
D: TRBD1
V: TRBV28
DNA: TGTGCCAGCAGTTCCCGACAGGGGGCTGGGGGGCATGGCTACACCTTC
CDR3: CASSSRQGAGGHGYTF

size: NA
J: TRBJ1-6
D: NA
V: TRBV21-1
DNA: TGTGCCAGCAGACCTGGGGGTGAGCTTTCCTATAATTCACCCCTCCACTTT
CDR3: CASRPGGELSYNSPLHF

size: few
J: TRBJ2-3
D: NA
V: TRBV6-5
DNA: TGTGCCAGCAGTTACTGGGCAGGGCCTTCGGATACGCAGTATTTT
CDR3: CASSYWAGPSDTQYF

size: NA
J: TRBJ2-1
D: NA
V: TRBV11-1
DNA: TGTGCCAGCAGCTTTCCGGGGTATGAGCAGTTCTTC
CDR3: CASSFPGYEQFF

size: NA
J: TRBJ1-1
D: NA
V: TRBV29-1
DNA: TGCAGCGTTGTGGGGGAGCGGTGGCGTGCTGAAGCTTTCTTT
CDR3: CSVVGERWRAEAFF

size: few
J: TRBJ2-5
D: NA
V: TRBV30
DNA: TGTGCCTGGAGTGTTTTGGGCTTAAACCCCCAAGAGACCCAGTACTTC
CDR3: CAWSVLGLNPQETQYF

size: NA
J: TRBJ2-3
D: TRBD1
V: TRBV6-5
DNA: TGTGCCAGCAGTTACTCGCTGATGAAGGGGGCGAAGACAGATACGCAGTATTTT
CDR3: CASSYSLMKGAKTDTQYF

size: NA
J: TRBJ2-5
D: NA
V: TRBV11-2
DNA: TGTGCCAGCAGCCCTTGGGGAAGGGGACAAGAGACCCAGTACTTC
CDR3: CASSPWGRGQETQYF

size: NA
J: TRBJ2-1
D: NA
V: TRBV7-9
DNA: TGTGCCAGCAGCTTATTAGGGTCAGCGACTGACAATGAGCAGTTCTTC
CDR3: CASSLLGSATDNEQFF

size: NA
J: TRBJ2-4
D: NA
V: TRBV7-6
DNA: TGTGCCAGCAGACGAGGGGAGACTAGTACGTTTGCCAAAAACATTCAGTACTTC
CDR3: CASRRGETSTFAKNIQYF

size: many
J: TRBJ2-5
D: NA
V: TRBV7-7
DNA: TGTGCTAGCAGCTCTTCAGGGTTGCGAGAGACCCAGTACTTC
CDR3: CASSSSGLRETQYF

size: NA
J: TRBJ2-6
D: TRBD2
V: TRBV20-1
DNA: TGCAGTGCATGGACTAGCGGGGGCGGTAAGACTGGGGCCAACGTCCTGACTTTC
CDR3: CSAWTSGGGKTGANVLTF

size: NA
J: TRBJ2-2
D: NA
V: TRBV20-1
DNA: TGCAGTGCTGGGACCAACACCGGGGAGCTGTTTTTT
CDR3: CSAGTNTGELFF

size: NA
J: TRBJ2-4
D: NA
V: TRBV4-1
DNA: TGCGCCAGCAGCCAAGAGGGGACTCGAAACATTCAGTACTTC
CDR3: CASSQEGTRNIQYF

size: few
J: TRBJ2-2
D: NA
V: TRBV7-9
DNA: TGTGCCAGCTCATCTCGGCGGGCAGGGCCCACCGGGGAGCTGTTTTTT
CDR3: CASSSRRAGPTGELFF

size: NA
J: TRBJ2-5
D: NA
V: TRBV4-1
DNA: TGCGCCAGCAGCCAGCCCTTGGGGAGGGGGCAAGAGACCCAGTACTTC
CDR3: CASSQPLGRGQETQYF

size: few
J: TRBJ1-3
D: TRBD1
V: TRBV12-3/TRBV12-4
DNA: TGTGCCAGCAGTTTCGGACAGGGGAAAAGGGCCATATATTTT
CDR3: CASSFGQGKRAIYF

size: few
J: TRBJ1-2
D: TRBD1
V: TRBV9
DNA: TGTGCCAGCAGCGTAGAGGGGACAGGATATGGCTACACCTTC
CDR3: CASSVEGTGYGYTF

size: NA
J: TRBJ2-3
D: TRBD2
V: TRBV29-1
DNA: TGCAGCGTCAGGACTAGCGGGCGCACAGATACGCAGTATTTT
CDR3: CSVRTSGRTDTQYF

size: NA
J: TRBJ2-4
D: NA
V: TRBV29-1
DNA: TGCAGCGCCGAACGGGATTCTCTAGCCAAAAACATTCAGTACTTC
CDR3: CSAERDSLAKNIQYF

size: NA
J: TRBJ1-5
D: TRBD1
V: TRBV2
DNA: TGTGCCAGCAGTGAAGCGCCGGGACAGGGGGAAATGTATAGCAATCAGCCCCAGCATTTT
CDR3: CASSEAPGQGEMYSNQPQHF

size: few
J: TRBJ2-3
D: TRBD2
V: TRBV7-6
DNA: TGTGCCAGCAGCCAGACTAGCCTTACAGATACGCAGTATTTT
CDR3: CASSQTSLTDTQYF

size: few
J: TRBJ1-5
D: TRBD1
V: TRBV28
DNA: TGTGCCAGCAGTTTTGTGACAGGGGGTGGGAGCAATCAGCCCCAGCATTTT
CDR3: CASSFVTGGGSNQPQHF

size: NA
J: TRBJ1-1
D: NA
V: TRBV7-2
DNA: TGTGCCAGCAGCTTAGGGGTGGGGATCGGCACTGAAGCTTTCTTT
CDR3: CASSLGVGIGTEAFF

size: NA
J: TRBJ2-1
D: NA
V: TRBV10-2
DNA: TGCGCCATCCAGATGGGCCCGGAGGATGAGCAGTTCTTC
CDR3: CAIQMGPEDEQFF

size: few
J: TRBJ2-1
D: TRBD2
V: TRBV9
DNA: TGTGCCAGCAGCGTAGGTCTAGCGGGGGCACCCTACAATGAGCAGTTCTTC
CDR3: CASSVGLAGAPYNEQFF

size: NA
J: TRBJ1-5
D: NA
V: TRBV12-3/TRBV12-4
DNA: TGTGCCAGCAGCCCTTTCACAGGGATACAGCCCCAGCATTTT
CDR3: CASSPFTGIQPQHF

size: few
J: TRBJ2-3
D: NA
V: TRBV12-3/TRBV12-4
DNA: TGTGCCAGCAGTTTCAGCCCAAGTGCTACGCAGTATTTT
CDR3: CASSFSPSATQYF

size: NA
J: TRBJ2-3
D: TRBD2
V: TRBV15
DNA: TGTGCCACCGCTACGCGGGCGGGGGTCACAGATACGCAGTATTTT
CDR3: CATATRAGVTDTQYF

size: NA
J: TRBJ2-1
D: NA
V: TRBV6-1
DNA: TGTGCCAGCAGTGAAAGGGATAGGAGCTCCTACAATGAGCAGTTCTTC
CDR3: CASSERDRSSYNEQFF

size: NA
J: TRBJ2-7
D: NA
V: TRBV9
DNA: TGTGCCAGCAGCGTAGGGTCCGACTACGAGCAGTACTTC
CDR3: CASSVGSDYEQYF

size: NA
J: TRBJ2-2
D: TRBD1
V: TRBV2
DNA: TGTGCCAGCATCCGGACAGGGAAAGGGGAGCTGTTTTTT
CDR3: CASIRTGKGELFF

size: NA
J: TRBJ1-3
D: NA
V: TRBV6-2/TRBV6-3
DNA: TGTGCCAGCACCACCGAGTTGGGAAACACCATATATTTT
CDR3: CASTTELGNTIYF